Presented here are 13 T cell receptor beta chains from one specimen sequenced in a study of cytomegalovirus exposure and HLA in healthy donors. Vbeta (60) and Jbeta (13) primers were used in the PCR. This table comes from immunoSEQ multiplex PCR, and its TCRdb copy is limited to in-frame clones, with some not included. The sample comprises about 160,000 clones, 80% to 85% of which are singletons, and around 1.6% rests with the top ten. Specimen: PBMCs. The receptors come from a woman between 18 and 29 years old in good health and CMV-seronegative.

The J gene is TRBJ1-3, the V gene TRBV7-9; D unresolved. The V gene lost 6 bases and the J gene lost 0 bases, with 6 bases spanning the gap. Looked up from germline, CDR1 is SEHNR and CDR2 is FQNEAQ (reference sequence). This CDR3 has 13 amino acids. CDR3 coding DNA: TGTGCCAGCAGAATAGACTCTGGAAACACCATATATTTT. It yields the protein CASRIDSGNTIYF.

The chain uses TRBV6-1 and TRBJ1-2, with a tentative D call TRBD1 (5 bases). In germline, CDR1 is MNHNS, CDR2 SASEGT. The CDR3 extends over 13 amino acids. Trimming pared 2 bases from V and 7 bases from J, leaving 11 bases between. CDR3 nucleotide sequence: TGTGCCAGCAGTGAATTAGGGGTGGGTGGCTACACCTTC. It is translated as CASSELGVGGYTF.

The chain has TRBV5-1 and TRBJ1-1, with D perhaps matching TRBD1 (5 bases). CDR1 and CDR2 from the germline V gene are SGHRS and YFSETQ. V was trimmed by 5 bases and J by 3 bases, leaving 14 bases between them. CDR3 size: 14 residues. The CDR3 region has the DNA TGCGCCAGCAGGTCGGGGGGTTCGGACACTGAAGCTTTCTTT. It translates to CASRSGGSDTEAFF.

The chain is built from TRBV6-1 and TRBJ1-2; a possible D gene is TRBD1 (5 bases). The germline gives CDR1 MNHNS, CDR2 SASEGT. V was trimmed by 4 bases and J by 6 bases, leaving 21 bases between them. The CDR3 totals 16 residues. The CDR3 nucleotides are TGTGCCAGCAGTGCCCAGCCGACAGACATGGGGCATGGCTACACCTTC. It codes for CASSAQPTDMGHGYTF.

This chain joins TRBV28 and TRBJ1-6; a weak D match, TRBD1 (6 bases). Germline V gene data show CDR1 as MDHEN and CDR2 as SYDVKM. With 3 bases removed from V and 0 bases from J, the gap between germline ends came to 12 bases. CDR3 length: 17 residues. The CDR3 DNA sequence: TGTGCCAGCAGTTTTACAGGGATTAGCTCCTATAATTCACCCCTCCACTTT. Translating it yields CASSFTGISSYNSPLHF.

V gene TRBV6-5 combines with J gene TRBJ1-1; a possible D gene is TRBD1 (6 bases). The CDR3 covers 14 residues. Trimming removed 6 bases at V and 0 bases at J, with 11 bases between. Per the germline V gene, CDR1 is MNHEY and CDR2 is SVGAGI. In nucleotides, the CDR3 is TGTGCCAGCAGCCCAGGGGTCATGAACACTGAAGCTTTCTTT. Its translation is CASSPGVMNTEAFF.

V usage is TRBV6-5 and J usage is TRBJ1-6; D might be TRBD1 (5 bases). Germline CDR1 MNHEY, CDR2 SVGAGI. The CDR3 totals 16 residues. V lost 0 bases and J lost 6, with 12 bases in between. DNA of the CDR3: TGTGCCAGCAGTTACTCTGCGCCAGGGTCTAATTCACCCCTCCACTTT. It is translated as CASSYSAPGSNSPLHF.

J is TRBJ1-1 and V is TRBV4-1, with D uncertain. Trimming removed 4 bases from V and 3 bases from J, with 12 bases in between. The CDR3 extends over 14 amino acids. Germline V gives CDR1 MGHRA, CDR2 YSYEKL. The CDR3 region has the DNA TGCGCCAGCAGCCCGCCCGGGAGGGACACTGAAGCTTTCTTT. Translating it yields CASSPPGRDTEAFF.

The rearrangement uses TRBV18 and TRBJ2-2; 7 bases agree with TRBD2. Germline values: CDR1 KGHSH, CDR2 LQKENI. This CDR3 comprises 17 residues. Germline trimming cut 6 bases from V and 4 bases from J; bases unmatched to any gene: 14. CDR3 region: CASSPLAGGGGTGELFF. As DNA, the CDR3 is TGTGCCAGCTCGCCCCTCGCGGGCGGGGGAGGCACCGGGGAGCTGTTTTTT.

The chain links TRBV28 to TRBJ1-5, with no clear D. CDR1 MDHEN and CDR2 SYDVKM come from the germline V gene. The CDR3 sequence is 15 residues long. Trimming removed 2 bases from V and 6 bases from J, with 14 bases in between. The CDR3 coding sequence is TGTGCCAGCAGTTTAGGGGTCGGGGTTGGTCAGCCCCAGCATTTT. This gives the protein CASSLGVGVGQPQHF. The full variable domain, rest sourced from reference TRBV28 and TRBJ1-5, is DVKVTQSSRYLVKRTGEKVFLECVQDMDHENMFWYRQDPGLGLRLIYFSYDVKMKEKGDIPEGYSVSREKKERFSLILESASTNQTSMYLCASSLGVGVGQPQHFGDGTRLSIL.

A single count supports this clone. The chain joins TRBV7-9 to TRBJ2-5; 9 positions agree with TRBD1. In germline, CDR1 is SEHNR, CDR2 FQNEAQ (reference sequence). The trim removed 7 bases at V and 5 bases at J, leaving 8 bases unmatched. The length of the CDR3 is 14 residues. DNA of the CDR3: TGTGCCAGCACCCCGGGACAGGGAATGGAGACCCAGTACTTC. This sequence encodes CASTPGQGMETQYF. Using reference TRBV7-9 and TRBJ2-5 for the parts outside the CDR3, the full variable domain is DTGVSQNPRHKITKRGQNVTFRCDPISEHNRLYWYRQTLGQGPEFLTYFQNEAQLEKSRLLSDRFSAERPKGSFSTLEIQRTEQGDSAMYLCASTPGQGMETQYFGPGTRLLVL.

This clone was seen a few times. The chain is built from TRBV28 and TRBJ2-1, with TRBD2 matching over 10 bases. CDR3 length: 13 amino acids. Germline CDR1 reads MDHEN; CDR2 reads SYDVKM. The J segment lost 7 bases and the V segment lost 5 bases, leaving 2 bases of the junction unmatched. CDR3 residues: CASSEAGGNEQFF. DNA of the CDR3: TGTGCCAGCAGTGAAGCGGGGGGGAATGAGCAGTTCTTC. The complete variable domain, with remaining parts taken from reference TRBV28 and TRBJ2-1, reads DVKVTQSSRYLVKRTGEKVFLECVQDMDHENMFWYRQDPGLGLRLIYFSYDVKMKEKGDIPEGYSVSREKKERFSLILESASTNQTSMYLCASSEAGGNEQFFGPGTRLTVL.

The chain is built from TRBV7-8 and TRBJ2-5, with TRBD2 matching over 10 bases. V trimming: 0 bases; J trimming: 1 base; junction bases outside the gene matches: 2. Germline CDR1 is SGHVS and CDR2 is FQNEAQ. This CDR3 spans 16 amino acids. The CDR3 region is CASSLAPSGGQETQYF. For the CDR3, the DNA is TGTGCCAGCAGCTTAGCGCCTAGCGGGGGCCAAGAGACCCAGTACTTC. The entire variable domain, with the rest obtained from reference TRBV7-8 and TRBJ2-5, is as follows: GAGVSQSPRYKVAKRGQDVALRCDPISGHVSLFWYQQALGQGPEFLTYFQNEAQLDKSGLPSDRFFAERPEGSVSTLKIQRTQQEDSAVYLCASSLAPSGGQETQYFGPGTRLLVL.